This T cell receptor (beta chain) was retrieved from a study of regulatory T cells in long-lasting Graves disease. Documented time point: persistent/refractory GD, antithyroid drugs over 5 years with positive TRAb. With RNA extracted from PBMCs as input, the TCR library was made. This clonotype appeared a few times. Trimming stripped 6 bases from V and 2 bases from J, with 14 bases between. CDR1 and CDR2 (germline): MNHEY, SMNVEV (reference sequence). The CDR3 totals 16 residues. The authors built TCR beta libraries using iRepertoire HTBI primers and Arm-PCR of CDR3 regions. One entry per CDR3 protein, called by TCRdb with MiXCR from the multiplex PCR reads. The table lists a few hundred thousand distinct CDR3 sequences, 20% to 25% of them singletons.

This sequence was found in a woman aged 40 to 50 with Graves disease. This chain connects TRBV27 to TRBJ1-6, with D unclear. The specimen was peripheral blood mononuclear cells (PBMCs), collected when the disease was refractory, from a patient treated with antithyroid drugs. The CDR3 here is CASSHHRRAYNSPLHF. The CDR3 DNA reads TGTGCCAGCAGCCACCATAGACGGGCCTATAATTCACCCCTCCACTTT.